This T cell receptor (beta chain) was identified in a study of response to subunit inactivated influenza vaccine. Overall study results and limits: With each seasonal influenza vaccination, the authors suggested, few new T cells are recruited.

TCRdb ran MiXCR on the RT-PCR reads and lists one entry per CDR3 protein. The table lists approximately 500,000 distinct CDR3 sequences, 20% to 25% of them singletons. This clonotype was detected once. Its antigen is not identified. The ends were cut back, 5 bases at V and 9 bases at J, with 18 bases in the middle. The germline V gene encodes CDR1 SGDLS and CDR2 YYNGEE. The CDR3 has 14 amino acids. The sample was also reused in another study, on T cells expressing NK-cell markers. That paper adds: TCR beta libraries carry UMIs added by 5'RACE template switching. Seropositivity for HCMV was found in most of the eight sequenced donors, with one seronegative.

The TCR was taken from a man between 50 and 59 years old who received an inactivated influenza vaccine. Source: CD4+ T cells sorted from PBMCs, taken roughly 12 days after vaccination. The chain uses TRBV9 and TRBJ2-1; a weak D match, TRBD1 (6 bases). The CDR3 DNA reads TGTGCCAGCAGACAGGGTCTAGAGGGCGGTGAGCAGTTCTTC. It codes for CASRQGLEGGEQFF.